This section outlines one T cell receptor (beta chain) sequence together with its context. These data belong to a study of blood T cell repertoires in COVID-19. Assay used: immunoSEQ multiplex PCR; TCRdb lists only in-frame clones, some missing. The data show some 250,000 clones, around nine tenths seen once. The ends were cut back, 5 bases at V and 2 bases at J, with 16 bases in the middle. The germline gives CDR1 SGHVS, CDR2 FNYEAQ. This CDR3 has 16 residues. The chain has TRBV7-6 and TRBJ2-1; D is perhaps TRBD2 (7 bases). Sequencing used peripheral blood. The TCR originated in a woman in her 70s with active or convalescent COVID-19. The CDR3 DNA follows: TGTGCCAGCAGCCCTCTCCGGGGGGACACCTACAATGAGCAGTTCTTC. Encoded protein: CASSPLRGDTYNEQFF.